Listed below are T cell receptor beta chains from one sample, sequenced in a study of blood T cell repertoires in COVID-19. Sequencing was performed with immunoSEQ multiplex PCR; in TCRdb, only in-frame clones are kept and a portion is missing. The sample yields 60,000 to 80,000 clones, 86% seen once. The sample consisted of peripheral blood. The origin of the receptors is a woman aged 80 or over with acute or convalescent COVID-19. CDR3s include the opening cysteine and the closing phenylalanine or tryptophan.

j_call: TRBJ1-5; v_call: TRBV28; cdr3_aa: CASSRGGGSNQPQHF
j_call: TRBJ2-5; v_call: TRBV11-2; cdr3_aa: CASSGHSTGWVGTQYF
j_call: TRBJ2-1; v_call: TRBV12-5; cdr3_aa: CASGYNPSGLNNEQFF
j_call: TRBJ1-2; v_call: TRBV5-3; cdr3_aa: CARIGTGDGYTF
j_call: TRBJ1-1; v_call: TRBV18; cdr3_aa: CASSPLEGNTEAFF
j_call: TRBJ1-2; v_call: TRBV4-1; cdr3_aa: CASSPRHGSNYGYTF
j_call: TRBJ1-2; v_call: TRBV5-4; cdr3_aa: CASSTTNRAYGYTF
j_call: TRBJ2-2; v_call: TRBV18; cdr3_aa: CASSPLQTGSNTGELFF
j_call: TRBJ2-3; v_call: TRBV30; cdr3_aa: CAWSGQILTDTQYF
j_call: TRBJ2-5; v_call: TRBV6-4; cdr3_aa: CASSESGLAGRETQYF
j_call: TRBJ1-3; v_call: TRBV6-6; cdr3_aa: CASSLQGLGNTIYF
j_call: TRBJ1-1; v_call: TRBV4-1; cdr3_aa: CASTAGTGDGAFF
j_call: TRBJ1-2; v_call: TRBV6-1; cdr3_aa: CASSENQGWDYGYTF
j_call: TRBJ1-1; v_call: TRBV14; cdr3_aa: CASSHRPGQGGFLDTEAFF
j_call: TRBJ2-2; v_call: TRBV5-1; cdr3_aa: CASSLGTNTGELFF
j_call: TRBJ1-2; v_call: TRBV3-1/TRBV3-2; cdr3_aa: CASSQLGLGGGEGYTF
j_call: TRBJ2-3; v_call: TRBV30; cdr3_aa: CAWSGWEVSTDTQYF
j_call: TRBJ1-1; v_call: TRBV28; cdr3_aa: CASSADRVSEAFF
j_call: TRBJ1-5; v_call: TRBV19; cdr3_aa: CASSIAAGHQGQPQHF
j_call: TRBJ1-2; v_call: TRBV29-1; cdr3_aa: CSLTGAAPGYTF
j_call: TRBJ2-1; v_call: TRBV27; cdr3_aa: CASSRAGRWEEQFF
j_call: TRBJ2-3; v_call: TRBV14; cdr3_aa: CASSRRRGITDTQYF
j_call: TRBJ1-3; v_call: TRBV3-1/TRBV3-2; cdr3_aa: CASSQNRGPGNTIYF
j_call: TRBJ2-3; v_call: TRBV5-6; cdr3_aa: CASSLEWDVRQGRGDTQYF
j_call: TRBJ1-6; v_call: TRBV7-3; cdr3_aa: CASTLTGRPPTDSPLHF
j_call: TRBJ1-4; v_call: TRBV7-2; cdr3_aa: CASSSGTGYGEKLFF
j_call: TRBJ1-1; v_call: TRBV6-5; cdr3_aa: CASSYSYSRSREAFF
j_call: TRBJ2-2; v_call: TRBV29-1; cdr3_aa: CSVDNGNTGELFF
j_call: TRBJ2-2; v_call: TRBV10-3; cdr3_aa: CAIGGGTPANTGELFF
j_call: TRBJ1-5; v_call: TRBV28; cdr3_aa: CASSSLNPSVLRGECF
j_call: TRBJ2-7; v_call: TRBV5-1; cdr3_aa: CASSWRGGHEQYF
j_call: TRBJ1-2; v_call: TRBV19; cdr3_aa: CASTGTATTNYGYTF
j_call: TRBJ2-3; v_call: TRBV28; cdr3_aa: CASSLYSASGSSTDTQYF
j_call: TRBJ2-7; v_call: TRBV7-9; cdr3_aa: CASSLGVPGYEQYF
j_call: TRBJ1-2; v_call: TRBV6-6; cdr3_aa: CASKGQDYGYTF
j_call: TRBJ1-5; v_call: TRBV28; cdr3_aa: CASSTALSNQPQHF
j_call: TRBJ2-5; v_call: TRBV21-1; cdr3_aa: CASSDRTRRDHEETQYF
j_call: TRBJ2-7; v_call: TRBV6-6; cdr3_aa: CASSYSFRQAYEQYF
j_call: TRBJ1-5; v_call: TRBV6-5; cdr3_aa: CASSYGREQPQHF
j_call: TRBJ2-7; v_call: TRBV6-2/TRBV6-3; cdr3_aa: CASSRGQGNEQYF
j_call: TRBJ1-2; v_call: TRBV14; cdr3_aa: CASSLTGFYRGGYTF
j_call: TRBJ1-1; v_call: TRBV30; cdr3_aa: CAWNTGMNTEAFF
j_call: TRBJ1-5; v_call: TRBV28; cdr3_aa: CASSLSGLRPGQPQHF
j_call: TRBJ2-1; v_call: TRBV11-2; cdr3_aa: CASSFRGTGSDEQFF
j_call: TRBJ1-1; v_call: TRBV6-5; cdr3_aa: CASSYEGAGDTEAFF
j_call: TRBJ2-7; v_call: TRBV7-2; cdr3_aa: CASSELAGGLEQYF
j_call: TRBJ2-5; v_call: TRBV10-3; cdr3_aa: CAISESGRGQETQYF
j_call: TRBJ2-1; v_call: TRBV6-2/TRBV6-3; cdr3_aa: CASSLNRGPYNEQFF
j_call: TRBJ2-1; v_call: TRBV5-6; cdr3_aa: CASSLGLSTAEQFF
j_call: TRBJ2-1; v_call: TRBV18; cdr3_aa: CASSPGDPGGRFSYNEQFF
j_call: TRBJ1-6; v_call: TRBV6-1; cdr3_aa: CASSEGQGADSLHF
j_call: TRBJ1-4; v_call: TRBV10-3; cdr3_aa: CAISESNGNEKLFF
j_call: TRBJ2-3; v_call: TRBV5-1; cdr3_aa: CASSLGLAARGTDTQYF
j_call: TRBJ1-2; v_call: TRBV19; cdr3_aa: CASSMQGYGYTF
j_call: TRBJ2-7; v_call: TRBV2; cdr3_aa: CASSESPPEPYEQYF
j_call: TRBJ2-2; v_call: TRBV5-1; cdr3_aa: CASSPGLAGGHWELFF
j_call: TRBJ2-1; v_call: TRBV15; cdr3_aa: CATSRERGRYNEQFF
j_call: TRBJ2-7; v_call: TRBV2; cdr3_aa: CASTGDGYKDYEQYF
j_call: TRBJ2-7; v_call: TRBV27; cdr3_aa: CASSLRQGAYEQYF